These T cell receptor beta chains were read from a single sample in a study of memory CD4+ T cells and cytomegalovirus serostatus. Here immunoSEQ multiplex PCR was the method, and the copy in TCRdb shows in-frame clones only, minus some. The sample has approximately 51,000 clones; roughly four fifths are singletons. What was sequenced was memory CD4+ T cells from blood. All receptors derive from an adult in good health and CMV-seropositive. Both conserved end residues are part of each CDR3. A D gene is named only where the DNA matches it firmly. The listing skips clone size in some rows; elsewhere it reads once, few, many or a size class.

CDR3aa: CASSYSRQSSYGYTF; CDR3nt: TGTGCCAGCAGTTACTCGAGGCAAAGCTCCTATGGCTACACCTTC; j_gene: TRBJ1-2; len: 15; abundance: .; v_gene: TRBV6-5; d_gene: .
CDR3aa: CASSRAGGLRGTEAFF; CDR3nt: TGTGCCAGCAGTAGAGCAGGGGGCCTGAGGGGCACTGAAGCTTTCTTT; j_gene: TRBJ1-1; len: 16; abundance: .; v_gene: TRBV2; d_gene: TRBD1
CDR3aa: CASGLSAGGFGELFF; CDR3nt: TGTGCTAGTGGTTTATCGGCTGGGGGATTCGGGGAGCTGTTTTTT; j_gene: TRBJ2-2; len: 15; abundance: few; v_gene: TRBV12-5; d_gene: .
CDR3aa: CASSVAGVLSNEKLFF; CDR3nt: TGTGCCAGCAGCGTAGCTGGGGTGCTATCTAATGAAAAACTGTTTTTT; j_gene: TRBJ1-4; len: 16; abundance: .; v_gene: TRBV9; d_gene: .
CDR3aa: CASSALRTGFYEQYF; CDR3nt: TGTGCCAGCAGTGCCCTCCGGACAGGGTTCTACGAGCAGTACTTC; j_gene: TRBJ2-7; len: 15; abundance: .; v_gene: TRBV6-6; d_gene: TRBD1
CDR3aa: CASSPGWGTTGRTYGYTF; CDR3nt: TGTGCCAGTAGTCCCGGGTGGGGGACAACAGGGAGGACATATGGCTACACCTTC; j_gene: TRBJ1-2; len: 18; abundance: .; v_gene: TRBV19; d_gene: .
CDR3aa: CASSEDRVGQPQHF; CDR3nt: TGTGCCAGCAGTGAAGACAGGGTGGGTCAGCCCCAGCATTTT; j_gene: TRBJ1-5; len: 14; abundance: .; v_gene: TRBV6-1; d_gene: .
CDR3aa: CASSQFNRGMNTEAFF; CDR3nt: TGTGCCAGCAGCCAATTCAACAGGGGCATGAACACTGAAGCTTTCTTT; j_gene: TRBJ1-1; len: 16; abundance: .; v_gene: TRBV14; d_gene: TRBD1
CDR3aa: CASSLGTSGRTDTQYF; CDR3nt: TGTGCCAGCAGTTTAGGGACTAGCGGACGCACAGATACGCAGTATTTT; j_gene: TRBJ2-3; len: 16; abundance: .; v_gene: TRBV11-3; d_gene: TRBD2
CDR3aa: CASMVAGYSNQPQHF; CDR3nt: TGTGCCAGCATGGTCGCCGGCTATAGCAATCAGCCCCAGCATTTT; j_gene: TRBJ1-5; len: 15; abundance: .; v_gene: TRBV6-1; d_gene: .
CDR3aa: CASSWDPANSPLHF; CDR3nt: TGCGCCAGCAGCTGGGACCCGGCTAATTCACCCCTCCACTTT; j_gene: TRBJ1-6; len: 14; abundance: .; v_gene: TRBV5-1; d_gene: .
CDR3aa: CASSLAGDRAYEQYF; CDR3nt: TGTGCCAGCAGCTTGGCCGGGGACAGGGCCTACGAGCAGTACTTC; j_gene: TRBJ2-7; len: 15; abundance: .; v_gene: TRBV5-4; d_gene: TRBD1
CDR3aa: CASSLAGQATYEQYF; CDR3nt: TGTGCCAGCAGCTTGGCGGGACAGGCAACCTACGAGCAGTACTTC; j_gene: TRBJ2-7; len: 15; abundance: medium-sized; v_gene: TRBV5-4; d_gene: TRBD1
CDR3aa: CASSPQGEGDGYTF; CDR3nt: TGTGCCAGCTCACCACAGGGGGAGGGAGATGGCTACACCTTC; j_gene: TRBJ1-2; len: 14; abundance: few; v_gene: TRBV18; d_gene: .
CDR3aa: CASSVGPGQPGYGYTF; CDR3nt: TGCGCCAGCAGTGTAGGACCGGGACAGCCGGGGTATGGCTACACCTTC; j_gene: TRBJ1-2; len: 16; abundance: .; v_gene: TRBV10-1; d_gene: TRBD1
CDR3aa: CASSFDRRGLYEQYF; CDR3nt: TGTGCCAGCAGTTTTGATCGCAGGGGCCTCTACGAGCAGTACTTC; j_gene: TRBJ2-7; len: 15; abundance: .; v_gene: TRBV6-5; d_gene: .
CDR3aa: CASSFGPGNTEAFF; CDR3nt: TGCGCCAGCAGCTTCGGTCCGGGAAACACTGAAGCTTTCTTT; j_gene: TRBJ1-1; len: 14; abundance: .; v_gene: TRBV5-1; d_gene: .
CDR3aa: CASSIGRANEQYF; CDR3nt: TGTGCCAGTAGTATAGGCAGAGCGAACGAGCAGTACTTC; j_gene: TRBJ2-7; len: 13; abundance: .; v_gene: TRBV19; d_gene: .
CDR3aa: CASSSGQASTGELFF; CDR3nt: TGCGCCAGCAGCTCCGGTCAGGCCAGCACCGGGGAGCTGTTTTTT; j_gene: TRBJ2-2; len: 15; abundance: .; v_gene: TRBV5-1; d_gene: .
CDR3aa: CASSFWTGAPSEQYF; CDR3nt: TGTGCCAGCAGCTTTTGGACAGGGGCCCCTTCCGAGCAGTACTTC; j_gene: TRBJ2-7; len: 15; abundance: few; v_gene: TRBV7-2; d_gene: TRBD1